This TCR beta chain was observed in a study of control samples from healthy donors and cancer patients. Using immunoSEQ multiplex PCR, the repertoire was profiled, and TCRdb retains in-frame clones only, with some absent. The sample lists about 180,000 clones; around 94% were seen once. There are 14 residues in the CDR3. Trimming stripped 3 bases from V and 6 bases from J, with 14 bases between. Germline loops: CDR1 SGHAT, CDR2 FQNNGV. The sample comprised blood. This clonotype originated in a woman under 30 in good health. The chain recombines TRBV11-2 with TRBJ1-1; tentatively, D is TRBD1 (5 bases). The CDR3 DNA follows: TGTGCCAGCAGCTTGGGGCCCCCGCCGGCTGAAGCTTTCTTT. Translation: CASSLGPPPAEAFF.